Following are 26 T cell receptor beta chains from one sample sequenced in a study of CD8+ T cells in alopecia areata. The treatment denotes: oral pan-JAK inhibitor, 5-10 mg twice daily. RNA was isolated and reverse transcribed to cDNA, the sequencing template. Sequencing used immunoSEQ multiplex PCR; TCRdb keeps in-frame clones, though not all of them. The sample lists fewer than 250,000 clones, approximately 45% occurring once. The material was CD4+ T cells sorted from blood, obtained around week 36, from a patient treated with tofacitinib. All receptors derive from a human donor with alopecia areata.

This clone has a handful of counts. The chain carries TRBV6-5 and TRBJ2-7; D unresolved. The V end was cut by 4 bases, the J end by 0 bases, with 13 bases between. Germline CDR1 MNHEY, CDR2 SVGAGI. This CDR3 is 15 amino acids long. The CDR3 spells CASSFQSGRSYEQYF. The DNA of the CDR3 is TGTGCCAGCAGTTTTCAATCAGGTCGCTCCTACGAGCAGTACTTC.

This chain connects TRBV30 to TRBJ2-5, with D unclear. V was clipped by 2 bases and J by 5 bases, with 9 bases between them. Germline V CDR1 and CDR2: GTSNPN, SVGIG (reference sequence). This CDR3 region has 12 residues. In DNA form, the CDR3 reads TGTGCCTGGAGTACCAGCCCTGAGACCCAGTACTTC. Its protein is CAWSTSPETQYF.

The rearrangement joins TRBV6-5 to TRBJ2-7; tentative D call: TRBD2 (6 bases). The CDR3 is 14 amino acids. Germline V lookup: CDR1 MNHEY, CDR2 SVGAGI. Trimming cost V 2 bases and J 3 bases, with 11 bases left between them. CDR3 sequence (DNA): TGTGCCAGCAGTTACCGGGGGTTAAACTACGAGCAGTACTTC. Residues: CASSYRGLNYEQYF.

The gene calls are TRBV5-4 and TRBJ1-2, with D possibly TRBD1 on 6 matching bases. Germline CDR1 reads SGHNT; CDR2 reads YYREEE (reference sequence). The V and J ends lost 6 bases and 4 bases respectively, with 13 bases between them. The CDR3 runs 13 residues. The CDR3: CASTKDRSYGYTF. DNA for the CDR3: TGTGCCAGCACCAAGGACAGAAGCTATGGCTACACCTTC.

This clone was counted only a few times. The V gene is TRBV18, the J gene TRBJ2-7; 12 bases align to TRBD2. Losses at the gene ends were 0 bases for V and 7 bases for J; bases not matched to a gene: 10. The length of the CDR3 is 17 residues. Germline V lookup: CDR1 KGHSH, CDR2 LQKENI. The DNA of the CDR3 is TGTGCCAGCTCACCACCGTCTAGCGGGAGGGCCTTGGGGGAGCAGTACTTC. Translation: CASSPPSSGRALGEQYF. Full variable domain (outside the CDR3, taken from reference TRBV18 and TRBJ2-7): NAGVMQNPRHLVRRRGQEARLRCSPMKGHSHVYWYRQLPEEGLKFMVYLQKENIIDESGMPKERFSAEFPKEGPSILRIQQVVRGDSAAYFCASSPPSSGRALGEQYFGPGTRLTVT.

This clone appeared a few times. The chain joins TRBV29-1 to TRBJ2-4; D call uncertain. The CDR3 runs to 12 residues. CDR1 SQVTM and CDR2 ANQGSEA come from the germline V gene. Trimming took off 2 bases at V and 9 bases at J, with 11 bases between the two ends. CDR3 residues: CSVELVRGIQYF. The CDR3 region has the DNA TGCAGCGTTGAATTAGTTAGAGGCATTCAGTACTTC. The complete variable domain, with remaining parts taken from reference TRBV29-1 and TRBJ2-4, reads SAVISQKPSRDICQRGTSLTIQCQVDSQVTMMFWYRQQPGQSLTLIATANQGSEATYESGFVIDKFPISRPNLTFSTLTVSNMSPEDSSIYLCSVELVRGIQYFGAGTRLSVL.

This clone has only a few counts. The rearrangement joins TRBV7-9 to TRBJ2-5; D is unresolved. Per germline, CDR1 SEHNR and CDR2 FQNEAQ (reference sequence). The V end was cut by 1 base, the J end by 2 bases, with 8 bases between. The CDR3 runs to 14 residues. The CDR3 region is CASSLGTAQETQYF. CDR3 nucleotides: TGTGCCAGCAGCTTAGGGACGGCGCAAGAGACCCAGTACTTC.

The chain couples TRBV6-6 to TRBJ1-1; 9 bases match TRBD1. Germline V gene sequence: CDR1 MNHNY, CDR2 SVGAGI (reference sequence). The length of the CDR3 is 15 residues. V lost 8 bases to trimming and J lost 2 bases; unmatched junction nucleotides: 9. CDR3 nucleotide sequence: TGTGCCAGCCAAATACACAGGGGGCAAAACACTGAAGCTTTCTTT. Its translation is CASQIHRGQNTEAFF.

There are many counts of this clone. The chain has TRBV6-6 and TRBJ1-5; the D gene is possibly TRBD1 (6 bases). The length of the CDR3 is 15 residues. Germline assignment: CDR1 MNHNY and CDR2 SVGAGI (reference sequence). Trimming cost V 7 bases and J 7 bases, with 20 bases left between them. CDR3 sequence reads: CASTSGRGQGQPQHF. The CDR3, as DNA: TGTGCCAGCACATCTGGCAGGGGCCAGGGGCAGCCCCAGCATTTT.

This chain joins TRBV7-2 and TRBJ1-3; D is uncertain. There are 15 residues in the CDR3. CDR1 is SGHTA and CDR2 is FQGNSA in the germline V gene. Trimming cost V 5 bases and J 0 bases, with 11 bases left between them. CDR3 region: CASSPGASSGNTIYF. CDR3 DNA: TGTGCCAGCAGCCCTGGAGCCAGCTCTGGAAACACCATATATTTT.

This clone showed up just a few times. This rearrangement joins TRBV4-1 to TRBJ2-3; D is perhaps TRBD2 (5 bases). Germline assignment: CDR1 MGHRA and CDR2 YSYEKL. V shed 4 bases and J shed 2 bases, with 19 bases lying between them. There are 17 residues in the CDR3. The CDR3 protein is CASSPWRGPGVTDTQYF. The CDR3 DNA reads TGCGCCAGCAGCCCCTGGCGAGGACCCGGGGTCACAGATACGCAGTATTTT.

This clone was counted between two and nine times. In DNA form, the CDR3 reads TGTGCCAGCAGCTCGCCCCGGGAGGAAAAACTGTTTTTT. Protein product: CASSSPREEKLFF. The chain carries TRBV5-4 and TRBJ1-4; D ambiguous. The V end lost 3 bases, the J end lost 8 bases, and 11 bases lay between the germline ends. CDR3 size: 13 residues. The germline V gene has CDR1 SGHNT and CDR2 YYREEE (reference sequence).

This clone occurred a few times. J is TRBJ2-2 and V is TRBV29-1; D possibly matches TRBD1 or TRBD2 (5 bases each). The V gene's germline CDR1 is SQVTM and CDR2 ANQGSEA. The length of the CDR3 is 14 residues. Trimming shortened V by 7 bases and J by 4 bases, and 16 bases separated the two germline ends. The CDR3: CSARGGAGTGELFF. The CDR3, as DNA: TGCAGCGCCCGGGGTGGGGCTGGCACCGGGGAGCTGTTTTTT.

The genes are TRBV29-1 and TRBJ2-1; D is undetermined. Germline V lookup: CDR1 SQVTM, CDR2 ANQGSEA. There are 19 residues in the CDR3. V lost 6 bases and J lost 0, with 27 bases in between. The CDR3: CSVPVVPRSVLDSYNEQFF. The DNA for the CDR3 is TGCAGCGTCCCGGTAGTCCCCCGCTCCGTCCTAGACTCCTACAATGAGCAGTTCTTC.

The V and J genes are TRBV11-2 and TRBJ2-5, with TRBD1 identical over 9 bases. The CDR3 is 14 residues long. J lost 3 bases, V lost 5 bases, and 4 bases had no gene match. Germline lookup yields CDR1 SGHAT and CDR2 FQNNGV. CDR3 DNA: TGTGCCAGCAGCCCCGGGACAGGGAAAGAGACCCAGTACTTC. Its translation is CASSPGTGKETQYF.

The V and J genes are TRBV6-5 and TRBJ1-5; D uncertain. CDR3 length equals 14 residues. The V end was cut by 6 bases, the J end by 0 bases, with 9 bases between. Germline assignment: CDR1 MNHEY and CDR2 SVGAGI. CDR3 loop: CASSQGSSNQPQHF. CDR3 sequence (DNA): TGTGCCAGCAGCCAAGGGAGTAGCAATCAGCCCCAGCATTTT.

The chain has TRBV15 and TRBJ2-5; D gene ambiguous. With 0 bases removed from V and 1 base from J, the gap between germline ends came to 3 bases. Looked up from germline, CDR1 is LNHNV and CDR2 is YYDKDF (reference sequence). CDR3 length: 13 residues. The CDR3 DNA follows: TGTGCCACCAGCAGAGATCGCCAAGAGACCCAGTACTTC. As protein: CATSRDRQETQYF.

V is TRBV10-3 and J is TRBJ2-7; D is perhaps TRBD2 (6 bases). The ends were cut back, 0 bases at V and 3 bases at J, with 9 bases in the middle. The germline CDR1 and CDR2 sequences are ENHRY and SYGVKD. The CDR3 runs 14 residues. DNA of the CDR3: TGTGCCATCAGTGAGTCGACTAGTCTCTACGAGCAGTACTTC. Its protein product is CAISESTSLYEQYF.

This clone appeared a few times. This chain joins TRBV11-2 and TRBJ1-1, with 7 positions matching TRBD1. This CDR3 spans 13 amino acids. CDR1 is SGHAT, CDR2 FQNNGV, per germline. Unmatched junction bases numbered 4, after V lost 5 bases and J lost 4 bases. CDR3 in DNA: TGTGCCAGCAGCCGGGACAGAGCCACTGAAGCTTTCTTT. It specifies CASSRDRATEAFF.

The V call is TRBV7-2, the J call TRBJ1-2, with TRBD1 identical over 8 bases. Germline V gene lookup returns CDR1 SGHTA and CDR2 FQGNSA. This CDR3 is 15 amino acids long. V gave up 5 bases and J gave up 4 bases; unmatched junction bases: 9. Here the CDR3 reads CASSVFRGLSYGYTF. The CDR3 nucleotides are TGTGCCAGCAGCGTGTTCAGGGGGCTTAGCTATGGCTACACCTTC.

This clone was picked up a small number of times. This chain links TRBV7-9 with TRBJ1-5; D might be TRBD1 (5 bases). The V end was cut by 3 bases, the J end by 4 bases, with 13 bases between. CDR1 is SEHNR, CDR2 FQNEAQ, per germline (reference sequence). CDR3 length: 15 residues. CDR3: CASSFETEGNQPQHF. The CDR3 DNA reads TGTGCCAGCAGCTTCGAGACAGAAGGAAATCAGCCCCAGCATTTT.

This clone was seen more than once but under ten times. The chain employs TRBV19 and TRBJ1-1; possible D gene TRBD1, 6 bases. CDR1 and CDR2 from the germline V gene are LNHDA and SQIVND (reference sequence). Trimming left V 1 base short and J 5 bases short, with 14 bases between. The length of the CDR3 is 15 residues. CDR3 coding DNA: TGTGCCAGTAGTATAGGTCTGGGGGCGCGGACTGAAGCTTTCTTT. It yields the protein CASSIGLGARTEAFF.

The V call is TRBV5-1, the J call TRBJ1-2, with 8 bases fitting TRBD1. V trimming: 0 bases; J trimming: 3 bases; junction bases outside the gene matches: 4. The CDR3 covers 15 residues. Per the germline V gene, CDR1 is SGHRS and CDR2 is YFSETQ. The CDR3 sequence is CASSLGQGIHYGYTF. Written as DNA, the CDR3 is TGCGCCAGCAGCTTGGGACAGGGGATCCACTATGGCTACACCTTC.

The chain links TRBV15 to TRBJ2-5; 9 bases agree with TRBD2. The J call could be wrong; TRBJ2-7 is a better fit for the DNA end. There are 15 residues in the CDR3. The germline V gene has CDR1 LNHNV and CDR2 YYDKDF (reference sequence). The CDR3 loop reads CATSKRTSAIYEQYF. The CDR3 DNA is TGTGCCACCAGCAAAAGGACTAGCGCGATCTACGAGCAGTACTTC.

The chain links TRBV30 to TRBJ1-1, with 9 bases aligning to TRBD1. Trimming cost V 6 bases and J 6 bases; bases outside gene matches: 17. The germline CDR1 and CDR2 sequences are GTSNPN and SVGIG (reference sequence). The CDR3 has 16 amino acids. The CDR3 region is CACVAGTGYNFPEAFF. The CDR3 region has the DNA TGTGCCTGTGTTGCCGGGACAGGGTATAATTTTCCTGAAGCTTTCTTT.

V gene TRBV7-2 combines with J gene TRBJ1-4; tentatively, D is TRBD1 (6 bases). Germline CDR1 reads SGHTA; CDR2 reads FQGNSA. The V end lost 5 bases, the J end lost 8 bases, and 18 bases lay between the germline ends. The CDR3 contains 15 residues. The CDR3 loop is CASSPVPGAQEKLFF. The DNA of the CDR3 is TGTGCCAGCAGCCCAGTGCCAGGGGCTCAAGAAAAACTGTTTTTT. Supplemented by reference TRBV7-2 and TRBJ1-4, the full variable domain reads GAGVSQSPSNKVTEKGKDVELRCDPISGHTALYWYRQSLGQGLEFLIYFQGNSAPDKSGLPSDRFSAERTGGSVSTLTIQRTQQEDSAVYLCASSPVPGAQEKLFFGSGTQLSVL.